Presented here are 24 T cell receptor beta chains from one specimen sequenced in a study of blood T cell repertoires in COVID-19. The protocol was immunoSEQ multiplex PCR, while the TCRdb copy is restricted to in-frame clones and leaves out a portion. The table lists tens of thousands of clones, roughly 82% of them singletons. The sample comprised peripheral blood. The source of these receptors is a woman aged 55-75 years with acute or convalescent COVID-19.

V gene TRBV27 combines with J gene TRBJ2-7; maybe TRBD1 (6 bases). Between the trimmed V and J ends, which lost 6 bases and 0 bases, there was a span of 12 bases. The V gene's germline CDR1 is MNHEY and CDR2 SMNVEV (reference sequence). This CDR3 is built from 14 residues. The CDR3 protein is CASRTGTTSYEQYF. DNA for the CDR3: TGTGCCAGCAGAACCGGGACAACCTCCTACGAGCAGTACTTC.

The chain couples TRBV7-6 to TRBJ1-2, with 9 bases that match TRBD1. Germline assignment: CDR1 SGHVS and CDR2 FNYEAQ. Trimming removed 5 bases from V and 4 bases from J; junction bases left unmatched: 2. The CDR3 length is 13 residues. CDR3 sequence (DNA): TGTGCCAGCAGCCCGGGACAGGGCTATGGCTACACCTTC. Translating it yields CASSPGQGYGYTF.

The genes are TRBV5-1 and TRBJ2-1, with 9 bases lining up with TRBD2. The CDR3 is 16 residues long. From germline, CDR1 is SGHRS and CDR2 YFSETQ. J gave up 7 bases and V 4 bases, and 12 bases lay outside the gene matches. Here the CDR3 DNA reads TGCGCCAGCAGCCCGAAAAGTAGCGGGAGTCTTAATGAGCAGTTCTTC. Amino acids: CASSPKSSGSLNEQFF.

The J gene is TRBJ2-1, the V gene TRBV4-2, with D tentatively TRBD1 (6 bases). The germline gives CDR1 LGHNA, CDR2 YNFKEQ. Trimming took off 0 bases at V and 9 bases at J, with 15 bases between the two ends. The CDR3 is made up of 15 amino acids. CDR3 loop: CASSQDWRQDGEQFF. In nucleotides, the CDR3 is TGTGCCAGCAGCCAAGATTGGAGACAGGATGGTGAGCAGTTCTTC.

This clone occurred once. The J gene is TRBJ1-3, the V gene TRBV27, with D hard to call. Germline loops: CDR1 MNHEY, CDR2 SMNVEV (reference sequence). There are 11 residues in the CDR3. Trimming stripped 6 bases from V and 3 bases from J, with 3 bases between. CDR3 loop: CASSRGNTIYF. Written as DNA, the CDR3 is TGTGCCAGCAGCCGTGGAAACACCATATATTTT.

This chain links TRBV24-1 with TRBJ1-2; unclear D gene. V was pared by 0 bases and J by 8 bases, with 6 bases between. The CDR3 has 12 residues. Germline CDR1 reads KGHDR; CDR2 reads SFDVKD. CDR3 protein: CATSDLIEGYTF. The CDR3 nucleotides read TGTGCCACCAGTGATTTGATCGAGGGCTACACCTTC.

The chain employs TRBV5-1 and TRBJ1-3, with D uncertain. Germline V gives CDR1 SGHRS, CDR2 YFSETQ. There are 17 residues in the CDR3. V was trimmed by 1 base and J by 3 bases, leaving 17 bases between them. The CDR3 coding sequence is TGCGCCAGCAGCTTGACCGTGGGAGGACCGGATGGAAACACCATATATTTT. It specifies CASSLTVGGPDGNTIYF.

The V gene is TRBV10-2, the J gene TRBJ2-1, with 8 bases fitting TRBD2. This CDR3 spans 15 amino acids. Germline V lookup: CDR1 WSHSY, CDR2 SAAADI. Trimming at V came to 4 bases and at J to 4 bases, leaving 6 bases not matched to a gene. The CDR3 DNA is TGCGCCAGCAGTGTACTAGCGGCACTTTACAATGAGCAGTTCTTC. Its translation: CASSVLAALYNEQFF.

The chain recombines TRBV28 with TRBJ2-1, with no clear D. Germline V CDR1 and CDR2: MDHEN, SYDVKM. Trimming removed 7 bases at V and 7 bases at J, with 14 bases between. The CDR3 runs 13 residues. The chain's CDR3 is CASTLGLGNEQFF. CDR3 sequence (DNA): TGTGCCAGCACCCTAGGCCTTGGGAATGAGCAGTTCTTC.

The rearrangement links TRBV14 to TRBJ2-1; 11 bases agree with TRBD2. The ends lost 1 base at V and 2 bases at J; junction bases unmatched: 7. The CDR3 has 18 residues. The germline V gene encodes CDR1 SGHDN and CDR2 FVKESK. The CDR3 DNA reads TGTGCCAGCAGCCAAGGAGGTTCTAGCGGGAGGCCCTACAATGAGCAGTTCTTC. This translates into CASSQGGSSGRPYNEQFF. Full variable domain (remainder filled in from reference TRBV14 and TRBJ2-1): EAGVTQFPSHSVIEKGQTVTLRCDPISGHDNLYWYRRVMGKEIKFLLHFVKESKQDESGMPNNRFLAERTGGTYSTLKVQPAELEDSGVYFCASSQGGSSGRPYNEQFFGPGTRLTVL.

DNA of the CDR3: TGCAGTGCCAGGTTTGGCTATGGCTACACCTTC. Its protein is CSARFGYGYTF. The V gene is TRBV20-1, the J gene TRBJ1-2; unclear D gene. Deletions cut 6 bases from V and 4 bases from J, with 9 bases between. The CDR3 loop spans 11 amino acids. The germline CDR1 and CDR2 sequences are DFQATT and SNEGSKA (reference sequence).

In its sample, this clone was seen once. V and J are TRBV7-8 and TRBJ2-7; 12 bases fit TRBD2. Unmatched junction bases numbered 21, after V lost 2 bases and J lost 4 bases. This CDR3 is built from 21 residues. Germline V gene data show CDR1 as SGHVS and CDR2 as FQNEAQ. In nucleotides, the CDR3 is TGTGCCAGCAGCTTAAGGTTGTGGGCTAGCGGGGGGGCCCAGACTGGGTACGAGCAGTACTTC. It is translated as CASSLRLWASGGAQTGYEQYF.

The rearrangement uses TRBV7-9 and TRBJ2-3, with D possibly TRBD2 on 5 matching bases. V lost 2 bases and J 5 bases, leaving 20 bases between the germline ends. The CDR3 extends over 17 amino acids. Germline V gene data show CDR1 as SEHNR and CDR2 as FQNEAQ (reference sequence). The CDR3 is CASSLRIQSGIGDTQYF. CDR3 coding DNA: TGTGCCAGCAGCTTAAGGATACAATCCGGGATCGGAGATACGCAGTATTTT.

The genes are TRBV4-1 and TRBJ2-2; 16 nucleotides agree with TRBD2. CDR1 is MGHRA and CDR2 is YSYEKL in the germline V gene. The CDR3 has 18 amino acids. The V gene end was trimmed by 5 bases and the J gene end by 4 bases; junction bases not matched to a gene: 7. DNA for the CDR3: TGCGCCAGCAGCTCCGGGACTAGCGGGAGGGTGGGCACCGGGGAGCTGTTTTTT. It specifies CASSSGTSGRVGTGELFF.

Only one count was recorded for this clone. Here the CDR3 reads CAWRGDRGTEAFF. The DNA of the CDR3 is TGTGCCTGGAGGGGGGACAGGGGGACTGAAGCTTTCTTT. V is TRBV30 and J is TRBJ1-1, with TRBD1 identical over 11 bases. V lost 3 bases to trimming and J lost 5 bases; unmatched junction nucleotides: 2. Germline CDR1 reads GTSNPN; CDR2 reads SVGIG (reference sequence). The CDR3 has 13 amino acids.

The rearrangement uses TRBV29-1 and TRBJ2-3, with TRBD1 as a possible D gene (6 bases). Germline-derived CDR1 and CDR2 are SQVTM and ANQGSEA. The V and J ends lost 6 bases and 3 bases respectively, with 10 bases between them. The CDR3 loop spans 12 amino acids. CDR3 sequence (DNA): TGCAGCGTCGAACAGGGTACAGATACGCAGTATTTT. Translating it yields CSVEQGTDTQYF.

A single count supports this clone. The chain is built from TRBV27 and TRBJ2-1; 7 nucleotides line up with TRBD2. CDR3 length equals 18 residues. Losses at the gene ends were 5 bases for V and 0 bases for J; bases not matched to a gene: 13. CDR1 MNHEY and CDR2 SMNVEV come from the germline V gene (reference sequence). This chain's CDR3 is CASSPTLSAGSSYNEQFF. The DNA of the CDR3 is TGTGCCAGCAGTCCCACCCTCTCAGCGGGGAGCTCCTACAATGAGCAGTTCTTC.

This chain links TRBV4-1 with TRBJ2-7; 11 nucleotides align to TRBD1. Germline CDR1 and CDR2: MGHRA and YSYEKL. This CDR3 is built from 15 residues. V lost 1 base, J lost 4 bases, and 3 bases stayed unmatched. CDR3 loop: CASSQVGQGAYEQYF. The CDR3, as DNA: TGCGCCAGCAGCCAAGTTGGACAGGGGGCGTACGAGCAGTACTTC.

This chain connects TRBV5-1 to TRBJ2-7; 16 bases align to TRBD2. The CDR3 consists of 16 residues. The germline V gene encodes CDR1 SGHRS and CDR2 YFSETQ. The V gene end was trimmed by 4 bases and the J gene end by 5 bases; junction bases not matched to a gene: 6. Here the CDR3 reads CASSPGTSGRADEQYF. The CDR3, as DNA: TGCGCCAGCAGCCCGGGGACTAGCGGGAGGGCCGACGAGCAGTACTTC.

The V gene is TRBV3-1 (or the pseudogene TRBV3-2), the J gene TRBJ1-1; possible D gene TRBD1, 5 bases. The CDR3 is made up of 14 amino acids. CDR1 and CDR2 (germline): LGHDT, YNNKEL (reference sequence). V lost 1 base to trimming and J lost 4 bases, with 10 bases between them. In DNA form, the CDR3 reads TGTGCCAGCAGCCAAGTAGGACACCTCACTGAAGCTTTCTTT. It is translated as CASSQVGHLTEAFF.

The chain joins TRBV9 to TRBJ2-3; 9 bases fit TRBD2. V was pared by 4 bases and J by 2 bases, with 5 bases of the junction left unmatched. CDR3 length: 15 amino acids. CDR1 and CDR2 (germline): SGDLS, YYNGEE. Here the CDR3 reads CASSQTSGFTDTQYF. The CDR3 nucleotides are TGTGCCAGCAGCCAGACTAGCGGCTTCACAGATACGCAGTATTTT.

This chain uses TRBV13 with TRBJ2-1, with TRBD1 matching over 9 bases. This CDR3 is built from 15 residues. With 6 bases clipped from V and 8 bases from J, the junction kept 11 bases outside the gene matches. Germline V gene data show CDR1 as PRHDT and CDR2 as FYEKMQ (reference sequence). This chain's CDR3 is CASRRLWDREHEQFF. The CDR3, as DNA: TGTGCCAGCAGGAGACTGTGGGACAGGGAGCATGAGCAGTTCTTC.

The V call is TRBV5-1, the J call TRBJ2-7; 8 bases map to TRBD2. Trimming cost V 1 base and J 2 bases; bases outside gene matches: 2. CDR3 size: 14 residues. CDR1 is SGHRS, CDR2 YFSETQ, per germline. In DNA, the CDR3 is TGCGCCAGCAGCTTGCTTAGCGGGGCCTACGAGCAGTACTTC. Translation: CASSLLSGAYEQYF.

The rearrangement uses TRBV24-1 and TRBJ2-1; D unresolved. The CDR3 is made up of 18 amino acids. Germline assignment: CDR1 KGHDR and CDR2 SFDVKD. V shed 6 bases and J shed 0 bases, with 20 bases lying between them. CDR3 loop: CATSSTRLSVSSYNEQFF. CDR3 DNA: TGTGCCACCAGTTCGACCCGACTTTCCGTAAGCTCCTACAATGAGCAGTTCTTC.